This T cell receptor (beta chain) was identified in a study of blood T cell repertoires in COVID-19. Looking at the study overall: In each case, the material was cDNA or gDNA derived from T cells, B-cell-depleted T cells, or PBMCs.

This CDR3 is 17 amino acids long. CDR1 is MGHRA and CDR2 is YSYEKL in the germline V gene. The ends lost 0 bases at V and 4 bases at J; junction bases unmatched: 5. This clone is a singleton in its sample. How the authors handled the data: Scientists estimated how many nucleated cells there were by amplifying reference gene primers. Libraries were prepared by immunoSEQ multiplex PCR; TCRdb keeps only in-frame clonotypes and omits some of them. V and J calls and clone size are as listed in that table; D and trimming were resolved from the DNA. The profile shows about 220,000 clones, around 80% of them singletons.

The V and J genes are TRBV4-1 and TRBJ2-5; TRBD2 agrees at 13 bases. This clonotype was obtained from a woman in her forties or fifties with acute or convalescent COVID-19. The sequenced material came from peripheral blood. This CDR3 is CASSQDPGLAGVETQYF. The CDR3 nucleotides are TGCGCCAGCAGCCAAGACCCCGGACTAGCGGGAGTAGAGACCCAGTACTTC.